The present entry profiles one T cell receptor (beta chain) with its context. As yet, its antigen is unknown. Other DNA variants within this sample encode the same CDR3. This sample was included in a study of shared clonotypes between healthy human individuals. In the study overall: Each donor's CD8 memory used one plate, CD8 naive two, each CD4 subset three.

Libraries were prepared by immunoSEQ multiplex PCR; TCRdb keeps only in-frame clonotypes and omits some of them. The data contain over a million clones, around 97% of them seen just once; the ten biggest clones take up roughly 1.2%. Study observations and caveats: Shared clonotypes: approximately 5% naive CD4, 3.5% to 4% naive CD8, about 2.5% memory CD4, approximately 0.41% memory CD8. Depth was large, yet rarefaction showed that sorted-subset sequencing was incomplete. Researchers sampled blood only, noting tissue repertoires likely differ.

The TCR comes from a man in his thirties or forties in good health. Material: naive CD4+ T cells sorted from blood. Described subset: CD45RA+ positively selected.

The CDR3 spells CASSLRLEQFF. The CDR3 DNA is TGTGCCAGCAGCTTGAGGCTTGAGCAGTTCTTC. This chain links TRBV7-9 with TRBJ2-1, with D unresolved. Germline CDR1 SEHNR, CDR2 FQNEAQ (reference sequence). V was clipped by 3 bases and J by 9 bases, with 6 bases between them. The CDR3 is 11 residues long.